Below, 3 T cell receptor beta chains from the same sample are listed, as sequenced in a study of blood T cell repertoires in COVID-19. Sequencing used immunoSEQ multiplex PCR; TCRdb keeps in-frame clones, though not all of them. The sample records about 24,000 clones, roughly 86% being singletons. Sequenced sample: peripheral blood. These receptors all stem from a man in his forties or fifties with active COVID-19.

CDR3 loop: CASSLQGARGYTF. The CDR3 DNA sequence: TGTGCCAGCAGTTTACAGGGGGCTCGGGGCTACACCTTC. The J gene is TRBJ1-2, the V gene TRBV2; TRBD1 aligns across 9 bases. Germline V CDR1 and CDR2: SNHLY, FYNNEI. The CDR3 is 13 amino acids. V shed 5 bases and J 8 bases; nucleotides not matched to a gene: 6.

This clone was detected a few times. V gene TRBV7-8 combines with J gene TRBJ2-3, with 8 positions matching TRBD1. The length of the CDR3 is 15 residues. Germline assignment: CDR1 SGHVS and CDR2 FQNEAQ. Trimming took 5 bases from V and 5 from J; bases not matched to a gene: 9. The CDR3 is CASSRDGQGGDTQYF. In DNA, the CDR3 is TGTGCCAGCAGCCGAGACGGACAGGGTGGAGATACGCAGTATTTT.

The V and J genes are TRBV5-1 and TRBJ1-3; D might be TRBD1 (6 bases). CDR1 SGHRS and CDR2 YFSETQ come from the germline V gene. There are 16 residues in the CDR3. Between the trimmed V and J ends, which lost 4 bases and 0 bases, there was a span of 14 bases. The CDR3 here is CASSDATGRSGNTIYF. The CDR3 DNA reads TGCGCCAGCAGCGATGCGACAGGACGCTCTGGAAACACCATATATTTT.